Following are 22 T cell receptor beta chains from one sample sequenced in a study of blood T cell repertoires in COVID-19. The data were produced by immunoSEQ multiplex PCR, yet TCRdb's version contains in-frame clones alone and is incomplete. The data contain more than 150,000 clones, 80% to 90% of them seen just once; the ten biggest clones take up 12%. The specimen sequenced was peripheral blood. Receptors were obtained from an elderly woman with COVID-19, enrolled during active disease.

V and J are TRBV2 and TRBJ2-1, with TRBD1 matching 8 bases. CDR3 length: 15 amino acids. Germline assignment: CDR1 SNHLY and CDR2 FYNNEI. Trimming cost V 6 bases and J 0 bases; bases outside gene matches: 4. The CDR3 sequence is CASRRTGSSYNEQFF. The CDR3, as DNA: TGTGCCAGCAGAAGGACAGGGAGCTCCTACAATGAGCAGTTCTTC.

The rearrangement links TRBV4-3 to TRBJ1-2; TRBD1 matches 7 bases. The CDR3 totals 16 residues. Germline trimming cut 0 bases from V and 8 bases from J; bases unmatched to any gene: 12. From germline, CDR1 is LGHNA and CDR2 YSLEER. The CDR3 sequence is CASSQDISTGLYGYTF. The CDR3 DNA follows: TGCGCCAGCAGCCAAGATATCTCGACAGGGCTGTACGGCTACACCTTC.

The chain recombines TRBV5-1 with TRBJ2-5; 10 bases match TRBD2. The germline gives CDR1 SGHRS, CDR2 YFSETQ. This CDR3 has 14 residues. The trim removed 5 bases at V and 4 bases at J, leaving 5 bases unmatched. The CDR3 region is CASSRTSGLETQYF. The CDR3 nucleotides are TGCGCCAGCAGTCGGACTAGCGGACTAGAGACCCAGTACTTC.

This chain links TRBV11-2 with TRBJ2-3; 9 bases are a match to TRBD2. The V and J ends lost 0 bases and 2 bases, in that order; junction bases with no gene match: 9. The CDR3 contains 18 residues. The germline gives CDR1 SGHAT, CDR2 FQNNGV. CDR3 sequence reads: CASSLDLYLAGATDTQYF. For the CDR3, the DNA is TGTGCCAGCAGCTTAGATCTCTATTTAGCGGGGGCCACAGATACGCAGTATTTT.

The chain is built from TRBV6-1 and TRBJ1-3; the match to TRBD1 covers 8 bases. CDR1 is MNHNS and CDR2 is SASEGT in the germline V gene. This CDR3 is built from 16 residues. The V gene end was trimmed by 4 bases and the J gene end by 0 bases; junction bases not matched to a gene: 5. CDR3 in amino acids: CASSVQGVGSGNTIYF. The DNA of the CDR3 is TGTGCCAGCAGTGTACAGGGGGTTGGCTCTGGAAACACCATATATTTT.

The rearrangement links TRBV6-5 to TRBJ1-4; 7 bases map to TRBD1. The V and J ends lost 2 bases and 0 bases, in that order; junction bases with no gene match: 3. The CDR3 consists of 16 residues. Germline CDR1 MNHEY, CDR2 SVGAGI. The CDR3: CASSYRGHPTNEKLFF. The CDR3 DNA sequence: TGTGCCAGCAGTTACAGGGGGCATCCAACTAATGAAAAACTGTTTTTT.

The chain is built from TRBV5-1 and TRBJ1-2, with D hard to call. This CDR3 contains 13 residues. Looked up from germline, CDR1 is SGHRS and CDR2 is YFSETQ. V was clipped by 0 bases and J by 0 bases, with 3 bases between them. This CDR3 reads CASSLGANYGYTF. For the CDR3, the DNA is TGCGCCAGCAGCTTGGGCGCTAACTATGGCTACACCTTC.

The chain couples TRBV29-1 to TRBJ1-4; 9 positions agree with TRBD1. V lost 7 bases to trimming and J lost 5 bases; unmatched junction nucleotides: 2. Germline V CDR1 and CDR2: SQVTM, ANQGSEA. This CDR3 is 12 amino acids long. The CDR3 spells CSATGGNEKLFF. The CDR3 nucleotides are TGCAGCGCGACAGGGGGAAATGAAAAACTGTTTTTT.

The chain has TRBV6-2 or TRBV6-3 and TRBJ2-3, with 9 bases that match TRBD1. Germline loops: CDR1 MNHEY, CDR2 SVGEGT. The length of the CDR3 is 15 residues. The trim removed 6 bases at V and 5 bases at J, leaving 9 bases unmatched. In DNA form, the CDR3 reads TGTGCCAGCAGCCGAATCACAGGGGGCCGAGATACGCAGTATTTT. Its protein product is CASSRITGGRDTQYF.

This clone showed up just a few times. The rearrangement links TRBV15 to TRBJ2-7; 7 bases are a match to TRBD1. Germline V CDR1 and CDR2: LNHNV, YYDKDF (reference sequence). This CDR3 has 14 residues. J gave up 0 bases and V 6 bases, and 5 bases lay outside the gene matches. CDR3 coding DNA: TGTGCCACCAGTAAGGACAGGAGCTCCTACGAGCAGTACTTC. As protein: CATSKDRSSYEQYF.

This chain connects TRBV5-4 to TRBJ2-1; 16 bases fit TRBD2. V gave up 4 bases and J gave up 9 bases; unmatched junction bases: 10. The CDR3 is 17 amino acids. From germline, CDR1 is SGHNT and CDR2 YYREEE (reference sequence). The CDR3 region is CASSPGGTSGRAGEQFF. The CDR3 region has the DNA TGTGCCAGCAGCCCCGGAGGGACTAGCGGGAGGGCAGGTGAGCAGTTCTTC.

V and J are TRBV27 and TRBJ2-1; D may be TRBD1 (5 bases). The CDR3 sequence is 16 residues long. V gave up 0 bases and J gave up 0 bases, with 9 bases separating them. Germline V lookup: CDR1 MNHEY, CDR2 SMNVEV (reference sequence). The CDR3 nucleotides are TGTGCCAGCAGTTTATCGGGGCTCAGCTCCTACAATGAGCAGTTCTTC. This encodes CASSLSGLSSYNEQFF.

This clone is a singleton in its sample. The chain carries TRBV4-3 and TRBJ2-3; weak D call: TRBD1 (5 bases). Germline assignment: CDR1 LGHNA and CDR2 YSLEER. The CDR3 totals 16 residues. V was clipped by 4 bases and J by 4 bases, with 18 bases between them. The CDR3: CASSPFVQGWADTQYF. CDR3 sequence (DNA): TGCGCCAGCAGCCCCTTCGTGCAGGGTTGGGCAGATACGCAGTATTTT.

This chain links TRBV15 with TRBJ1-3, with D possibly matching TRBD1 (5 bases). V lost 2 bases to trimming and J lost 2 bases, with 16 bases between them. This CDR3 has 17 amino acids. Germline lookup yields CDR1 LNHNV and CDR2 YYDKDF (reference sequence). The DNA of the CDR3 is TGTGCCACCAGCAGAATTCGACAGCTAGTCCCTGGAAACACCATATATTTT. Residues: CATSRIRQLVPGNTIYF. The variable domain in full, completed from reference TRBV15 and TRBJ1-3, reads DAMVIQNPRYQVTQFGKPVTLSCSQTLNHNVMYWYQQKSSQAPKLLFHYYDKDFNNEADTPDNFQSRRPNTSFCFLDIRSPGLGDTAMYLCATSRIRQLVPGNTIYFGEGSWLTVV.

The rearrangement joins TRBV4-1 to TRBJ2-1, with D possibly being TRBD1 (5 bases). CDR3 length: 13 residues. Trimming took 4 bases from V and 4 from J, leaving 8 bases between them. Germline CDR1 reads MGHRA; CDR2 reads YSYEKL. CDR3 coding DNA: TGCGCCAGCAGCCTACGACAGTACAATGAGCAGTTCTTC. It specifies CASSLRQYNEQFF.

This chain joins TRBV5-6 and TRBJ2-2; TRBD1 agrees at 8 bases. Germline CDR1 is SGHDT and CDR2 is YYEEEE. The CDR3 runs to 16 residues. The V gene end was trimmed by 4 bases and the J gene end by 4 bases; junction bases not matched to a gene: 9. The CDR3 protein is CASSPRTGSFTGELFF. The CDR3 DNA reads TGTGCCAGCAGCCCCCGGACAGGGAGTTTCACCGGGGAGCTGTTTTTT.

The chain recombines TRBV14 with TRBJ1-6, with D perhaps TRBD1 (5 bases). Trimming cost V 0 bases and J 9 bases, with 12 bases left between them. CDR3 size: 15 residues. Germline V lookup: CDR1 SGHDN, CDR2 FVKESK. As DNA, the CDR3 is TGTGCCAGCAGCCAAGACAGGGTCGCCGGTTCACCCCTCCACTTT. It specifies CASSQDRVAGSPLHF.

The chain combines TRBV9 with TRBJ2-2; no definite D call. V was cut by 1 base and J by 3 bases, with 10 bases left in between. This CDR3 spans 15 amino acids. Per germline, CDR1 SGDLS and CDR2 YYNGEE. The CDR3 nucleotides read TGTGCCAGCAGCGTAATGGGCGATTACACCGGGGAGCTGTTTTTT. This encodes CASSVMGDYTGELFF.

This clone was counted only a few times. V usage is TRBV28 and J usage is TRBJ1-1, with D uncertain. CDR1 and CDR2 from the germline V gene are MDHEN and SYDVKM. The CDR3 is 13 amino acids. V was clipped by 3 bases and J by 4 bases, with 9 bases between them. CDR3 sequence: CASSFMRGTEAFF. The CDR3 nucleotides are TGTGCCAGCAGTTTCATGAGAGGCACTGAAGCTTTCTTT.

V is TRBV28 and J is TRBJ1-5, with D unresolved. CDR1 and CDR2 (germline): MDHEN, SYDVKM. Trimming shortened V by 6 bases and J by 1 base, and 4 bases separated the two germline ends. CDR3 length: 12 residues. The CDR3 DNA follows: TGTGCCAGCAGGGGCAGCAATCAGCCCCAGCATTTT. As protein: CASRGSNQPQHF.

The gene calls are TRBV3-1 (or the pseudogene TRBV3-2) and TRBJ1-2; D call uncertain. The CDR3 has 12 residues. With 4 bases removed from V and 4 bases from J, the gap between germline ends came to 7 bases. Germline CDR1 reads LGHDT; CDR2 reads YNNKEL (reference sequence). The CDR3 reads CASSPGVYGYTF. For the CDR3, the DNA is TGTGCCAGCAGCCCCGGTGTCTATGGCTACACCTTC.

The DNA for the CDR3 is TGTGCCAGCAGCTTAGAAGGGGATGCCGGGGAGCTGTTTTTT. Amino acids: CASSLEGDAGELFF. V gene TRBV7-9 combines with J gene TRBJ2-2; tentative D call: TRBD1 (5 bases). V gave up 1 base and J gave up 6 bases, with 9 bases separating them. The CDR3 sequence is 14 residues long. CDR1 SEHNR and CDR2 FQNEAQ come from the germline V gene (reference sequence).